The 30 T cell receptor beta chains listed next were all sequenced from one sample in a study of blood T cells in healthy people across ages. A second about 7 to 11 cycle PCR used barcoded and J-beta primers. MiXCR was run by TCRdb on the 5' RACE reads, yielding one entry per CDR3 protein. This repertoire shows some 890,000 distinct CDR3 sequences, about 29% found once; its top ten account for roughly 10%. Separately, the same data were catalogued under a study of T cells of mothers and their children.

The source material was blood. The receptors come from a woman aged 40 to 50 in good health.

This chain joins TRBV6-5 and TRBJ1-5; D is possibly TRBD1 (6 bases). Trimming removed 2 bases from V and 6 bases from J, with 8 bases in between. CDR3 length: 13 residues. The germline V gene has CDR1 MNHEY and CDR2 SVGAGI. CDR3 protein: CASSYGGAQPQHF. For the CDR3, the DNA is TGTGCCAGCAGTTACGGGGGGGCTCAGCCCCAGCATTTT.

This clonotype was observed at least ten times. The rearrangement joins TRBV7-2 to TRBJ2-1; a possible D gene is TRBD1 (6 bases). V gave up 1 base and J gave up 9 bases, with 7 bases separating them. Looked up from germline, CDR1 is SGHTA and CDR2 is FQGNSA. This CDR3 has 12 residues. Here the CDR3 DNA reads TGTGCCAGCAGCTTAGACAGGGCTGAGCAGTTCTTC. Amino acids: CASSLDRAEQFF.

This clonotype was seen just once. V gene TRBV7-2 combines with J gene TRBJ2-1, with D uncertain. The CDR3 contains 16 residues. The germline V gene encodes CDR1 SGHTA and CDR2 FQGNSA. The ends were cut back, 2 bases at V and 0 bases at J, with 11 bases in the middle. CDR3 nucleotides: TGTGCCAGCAGCTTAAGTGCTTCCTACTCCTACAATGAGCAGTTCTTC. Translation gives CASSLSASYSYNEQFF.

The V gene is TRBV7-2, the J gene TRBJ2-5; TRBD1 aligns across 7 bases. This CDR3 region has 14 residues. Germline CDR1 reads SGHTA; CDR2 reads FQGNSA. V dropped 2 bases and J dropped 7; count of bases not matched to a gene: 7. DNA for the CDR3: TGTGCCAGCAGCTTACCGGGACAGAAAGGGACCCAGTACTTC. Protein: CASSLPGQKGTQYF.

In its sample, this clonotype was seen a few times. The rearrangement joins TRBV20-1 to TRBJ1-6, with D possibly TRBD1 on 6 matching bases. Trimming removed 6 bases at V and 9 bases at J, with 18 bases between. The germline V gene encodes CDR1 DFQATT and CDR2 SNEGSKA (reference sequence). The CDR3 length is 14 residues. CDR3 residues: CSAPRGAIGSPLHF. The CDR3 bases are TGCAGTGCCCCTAGGGGGGCTATTGGTTCACCCCTCCACTTT.

This clonotype showed up just a few times. The chain links TRBV29-1 to TRBJ2-7, with no clear D. The germline V gene has CDR1 SQVTM and CDR2 ANQGSEA. V lost 7 bases and J 5 bases, leaving 18 bases between the germline ends. The CDR3 spans 13 residues. CDR3 in amino acids: CSAEDSNPHEQYF. CDR3 nucleotides: TGCAGCGCTGAGGATTCAAATCCCCACGAGCAGTACTTC.

This clonotype showed up just a few times. This rearrangement joins TRBV7-3 to TRBJ1-2, with TRBD1 identical over 8 bases. The CDR3 has 14 residues. Germline V gene lookup returns CDR1 SGHTA and CDR2 FQGTGA. The J segment lost 9 bases and the V segment lost 5 bases, leaving 11 bases of the junction unmatched. CDR3 in amino acids: CASSPDRAPSCYTF. The CDR3 DNA follows: TGTGCCAGCAGCCCGGACAGGGCCCCTAGTTGCTACACCTTC.

This clonotype was observed a few times. V is TRBV6-5 and J is TRBJ1-5; tentatively, D is TRBD1 (5 bases). Germline CDR1 reads MNHEY; CDR2 reads SVGAGI. The CDR3 loop spans 13 amino acids. V was cut by 3 bases and J by 7 bases, with 10 bases left in between. The CDR3 region is CASSYQGPQPQHF. The CDR3 DNA reads TGTGCCAGCAGTTATCAGGGCCCCCAGCCCCAGCATTTT.

This clonotype came up many times. The chain employs TRBV7-9 and TRBJ2-1; 10 bases line up with TRBD2. The CDR3 covers 14 residues. V lost 5 bases, J lost 7 bases, and 5 bases stayed unmatched. Germline CDR1 is SEHNR and CDR2 is FQNEAQ (reference sequence). The CDR3 DNA reads as TGTGCCAGCAGCCCTAGCGGGGGAGGGAATGAGCAGTTCTTC. It encodes CASSPSGGGNEQFF. Variable domain in full (rest from reference TRBV7-9 and TRBJ2-1): DTGVSQNPRHKITKRGQNVTFRCDPISEHNRLYWYRQTLGQGPEFLTYFQNEAQLEKSRLLSDRFSAERPKGSFSTLEIQRTEQGDSAMYLCASSPSGGGNEQFFGPGTRLTVL.

This clonotype was picked up many times. The junction and the germline gene differ at one end; a read error may be behind it. V is TRBV5-1 and J is TRBJ2-6; TRBD2 matches at 8 bases. CDR1 is SGHRS and CDR2 is YFSETQ in the germline V gene. The CDR3 consists of 16 residues. DNA for the CDR3: TGTGCCAGCAGTCCCGGGACTAGCTCTGGGGCCAACGTCCTGACTTTC. Protein product: CASSPGTSSGANVLTF.

This clonotype appeared once. The genes are TRBV30 and TRBJ2-2; D remains ambiguous. V dropped 3 bases and J dropped 5 bases, with 10 bases sitting between them. From germline, CDR1 is GTSNPN and CDR2 SVGIG (reference sequence). The CDR3 totals 13 residues. The CDR3 sequence: CAWRRMGTGELFF. The CDR3 bases are TGTGCCTGGAGACGTATGGGTACCGGGGAGCTGTTTTTT.

This chain connects TRBV7-2 to TRBJ1-2, with D possibly TRBD1 on 5 matching bases. Germline CDR1 and CDR2: SGHTA and FQGNSA. This CDR3 contains 15 residues. Trimming took 0 bases from V and 6 from J, leaving 14 bases between them. Here the CDR3 reads CASSLALGQGNGYTF. CDR3 DNA sequence: TGTGCCAGCAGCTTAGCGCTGGGGCAAGGAAATGGCTACACCTTC.

For this clonotype: A read error may be the cause here, since a much bigger clone is one base away. J is TRBJ2-1 and V is TRBV5-5, with a tentative D call TRBD2 (6 bases). Gene TRBJ2-7 matches the end of the DNA better, so the J call may be wrong. There are 14 residues in the CDR3. CDR1 SGHKS and CDR2 YYEKEE come from the germline V gene (reference sequence). DNA of the CDR3: TGTGCCAGCAGTGACGGGAGCTCCTACAATGAGCAGTACTTC. Translation gives CASSDGSSYNEQYF.

This clonotype showed up just a few times. This chain joins TRBV20-1 and TRBJ1-1; 8 bases are a match to TRBD1. The V and J ends lost 3 bases and 1 base, in that order; junction bases with no gene match: 13. Germline-derived CDR1 and CDR2 are DFQATT and SNEGSKA (reference sequence). There are 17 residues in the CDR3. The CDR3 nucleotides read TGCAGTGCTAGGGATATCGGACAGGGCGAGGGGAACACTGAAGCTTTCTTT. Translation: CSARDIGQGEGNTEAFF.

This clonotype was counted many times. The chain is built from TRBV5-1 and TRBJ2-7; D might be TRBD1 or TRBD2, each matching 5 bases. The CDR3 totals 15 residues. CDR1 and CDR2 (germline): SGHRS, YFSETQ. Trimming left V 3 bases short and J 5 bases short, with 18 bases between. CDR3 coding DNA: TGCGCCAGCAGCTCGACAAACACTGGGGGAAACGAGCAGTACTTC. It translates to CASSSTNTGGNEQYF.

The V and J genes are TRBV30 and TRBJ2-5; 7 bases are shared with TRBD2. The germline CDR1 and CDR2 sequences are GTSNPN and SVGIG (reference sequence). The CDR3 is 16 residues long. J lost 2 bases, V lost 0 bases, and 9 bases had no gene match. CDR3 in DNA: TGTGCCTGGAGTGTCGGATTGGCGGGACTACAAGAGACCCAGTACTTC. It is translated as CAWSVGLAGLQETQYF.

V is TRBV27 and J is TRBJ1-2; D might be TRBD1 (5 bases). This CDR3 has 15 residues. CDR1 is MNHEY and CDR2 is SMNVEV in the germline V gene (reference sequence). V lost 5 bases and J 4 bases, leaving 17 bases between the germline ends. The CDR3 DNA is TGTGCCAGCAGTCCGGGGGACGGGAGAACCTATGGCTACACCTTC. This translates into CASSPGDGRTYGYTF.

This clonotype appeared many times. This chain links TRBV7-2 with TRBJ2-3; 11 bases match TRBD2. CDR3 length: 18 residues. Unmatched junction bases numbered 8, after V lost 1 base and J lost 2 bases. Germline assignment: CDR1 SGHTA and CDR2 FQGNSA. In DNA, the CDR3 is TGTGCCAGCAGCTTAGAACTAGCGGGGGATTTCGTCACAGATACGCAGTATTTT. The encoded protein is CASSLELAGDFVTDTQYF.

Many counts were recorded for this clonotype. The chain joins TRBV4-2 to TRBJ2-3, with D perhaps TRBD1 or TRBD2 (5 bases each). This CDR3 contains 16 residues. Germline values: CDR1 LGHNA, CDR2 YNFKEQ. The V gene lost 0 bases and the J gene lost 5 bases, with 15 bases spanning the gap. The CDR3: CASSQDIRDVVDTQYF. CDR3 nucleotides: TGTGCCAGCAGCCAAGATATTAGGGACGTGGTAGATACGCAGTATTTT.

This chain links TRBV4-3 with TRBJ2-7, with 10 nucleotides matching TRBD1. CDR3 length equals 16 residues. Unmatched junction bases numbered 7, after V lost 3 bases and J lost 2 bases. The V gene's germline CDR1 is LGHNA and CDR2 YSLEER. CDR3: CASSHSGTGETYEQYF. The CDR3 region has the DNA TGCGCCAGCAGCCATTCCGGGACAGGGGAGACCTACGAGCAGTACTTC.

This clonotype was found many times. CDR3 in amino acids: CASSQVPHNEQFF. The CDR3 DNA reads TGTGCCAGCAGCCAAGTCCCCCACAATGAGCAGTTCTTC. The genes are TRBV4-2 and TRBJ2-1, with no clear D. Germline values: CDR1 LGHNA, CDR2 YNFKEQ. The V gene lost 1 base and the J gene lost 5 bases, with 6 bases spanning the gap. This CDR3 comprises 13 residues.

This chain's CDR3 is CASSLVGTSGGGGQFF. The CDR3 bases are TGTGCCAGCAGCTTAGTGGGCACTAGCGGGGGCGGAGGACAGTTCTTC. The V and J genes are TRBV7-8 and TRBJ2-1; 11 positions agree with TRBD2. Germline V gene sequence: CDR1 SGHVS, CDR2 FQNEAQ. CDR3 size: 16 residues. After removal of 1 base from V and 13 bases from J, the junction contained 12 bases not matched to a gene. The complete variable domain, with remaining parts taken from reference TRBV7-8 and TRBJ2-1, reads GAGVSQSPRYKVAKRGQDVALRCDPISGHVSLFWYQQALGQGPEFLTYFQNEAQLDKSGLPSDRFFAERPEGSVSTLKIQRTQQEDSAVYLCASSLVGTSGGGGQFFGPGTRLTVL.

This clonotype was seen more than once but under ten times. The J gene is TRBJ2-3, the V gene TRBV5-6; D is ambiguous. The length of the CDR3 is 14 residues. The V and J ends lost 4 bases and 2 bases respectively, with 11 bases between them. The germline gives CDR1 SGHDT, CDR2 YYEEEE. The CDR3 sequence: CASSRSYSTDTQYF. DNA of the CDR3: TGTGCCAGCAGCAGGAGTTATTCCACAGATACGCAGTATTTT.

The chain recombines TRBV7-8 with TRBJ1-5, with a tentative D call TRBD1 (6 bases). The CDR3 is 16 residues long. The germline gives CDR1 SGHVS, CDR2 FQNEAQ. V was cut by 5 bases and J by 2 bases, with 16 bases left in between. CDR3 sequence reads: CASSRGRGVGNQPQHF. CDR3 nucleotide sequence: TGTGCCAGCAGCCGGGGGCGGGGAGTGGGCAATCAGCCCCAGCATTTT.

To note about this clonotype: A read error may be the cause here, since a much bigger clone is one base away. V and J are TRBV6-7 and TRBJ2-4; D uncertain. The J call may be in error: the DNA end matches TRBJ2-1 better. TRBV6-7 is reported as an ORF; its role is uncertain. This CDR3 is 10 amino acids long. DNA of the CDR3: TGTGCCAGCAGCTACGACATTCAGTTCTTC. Translating gives CASSYDIQFF.

This clonotype was counted between two and nine times. This chain joins TRBV20-1 and TRBJ1-2; perhaps TRBD1 as D (6 bases). CDR1 DFQATT and CDR2 SNEGSKA come from the germline V gene (reference sequence). Trimming pared 5 bases from V and 4 bases from J, leaving 14 bases between. The CDR3 is 13 amino acids. CDR3 loop: CSAADRHFYGYTF. The CDR3 nucleotides read TGCAGTGCTGCCGACAGGCACTTCTATGGCTACACCTTC.

This rearrangement joins TRBV7-3 to TRBJ2-3, with 9 bases lining up with TRBD2. Trimming took 8 bases from V and 6 from J; bases not matched to a gene: 9. CDR1 is SGHTA, CDR2 FQGTGA, per germline. The CDR3 loop spans 14 amino acids. This chain's CDR3 is CASQRGGGADTQYF. The DNA of the CDR3 is TGTGCCAGCCAAAGGGGCGGGGGGGCGGATACGCAGTATTTT.

To note about this clonotype: At one end, the junction sequence differs from germline, possibly due to a read error. V and J are TRBV19 and TRBJ2-1, with D tentatively TRBD2 (6 bases). Per germline, CDR1 LNHDA and CDR2 SQIVND (reference sequence). The length of the CDR3 is 17 residues. The CDR3 protein is CASSIDPSESSYNERFF. The CDR3 coding sequence is TGTGCCAGTAGTATAGACCCTAGCGAGAGCTCCTACAATGAGCGGTTCTTC.

As to this clonotype: At one of its ends the junction is not consistent with the germline gene, which may arise from a read error. This rearrangement joins TRBV27 to TRBJ2-4; no firm D call. CDR3 length: 14 amino acids. Germline assignment: CDR1 MNHEY and CDR2 SMNVEV (reference sequence). CDR3: CASRKGTLKNIQYF. CDR3 nucleotide sequence: TGCGCCAGCAGGAAGGGAACACTAAAAAACATTCAGTACTTC.

Ten or more counts support this clonotype. The chain has TRBV5-1 and TRBJ2-7, with D perhaps TRBD1 or TRBD2 (5 bases each). The germline CDR1 and CDR2 sequences are SGHRS and YFSETQ. The CDR3 consists of 16 residues. Trimming cost V 1 base and J 3 bases, with 17 bases left between them. CDR3 nucleotide sequence: TGCGCCAGCAGCTTGCAACCGGGACCGGGAAGCTACGAGCAGTACTTC. Translating gives CASSLQPGPGSYEQYF. Full variable domain (remainder filled in from reference TRBV5-1 and TRBJ2-7): KAGVTQTPRYLIKTRGQQVTLSCSPISGHRSVSWYQQTPGQGLQFLFEYFSETQRNKGNFPGRFSGRQFSNSRSEMNVSTLELGDSALYLCASSLQPGPGSYEQYFGPGTRLTVT.